This T cell receptor (beta chain) was retrieved from a study of T cell responses to AZD1222 COVID-19 vaccine. This clone came up a few times. Its target is unknown. The CDR3 has 16 residues. Germline loops: CDR1 MNHNS, CDR2 SASEGT. V was shortened by 1 base and J by 3 bases, with 16 bases between the two germline ends. Overall study results and limits: There were vaccine-associated CD4 TCRs across spike, dominant at 160-218 and 743-854. Seropositive AZD1222 recipients at baseline numbered only five or six.

Measured with immunoSEQ multiplex PCR; TCRdb has only the in-frame clones, and not every one. The sample includes 80,000 or so clones, 70% to 90% of them seen just once. The receptor was isolated from an adult in good health. The sequencing here drew on peripheral blood, taken on day 0 of AZD1222 vaccination. The rearrangement links TRBV6-1 to TRBJ2-7; D is ambiguous. In DNA, the CDR3 is TGTGCCAGCAGTGAAGTTTCGATGGGGTTGGGCTACGAGCAGTACTTC. This translates into CASSEVSMGLGYEQYF.